This record covers a single T cell receptor (beta chain). These data come from a study of blood T cell repertoires in COVID-19. About the research overall: PBMCs, B-cell-depleted T cells, or T cells provided the cDNA or gDNA that made up the material.

Repertoires were generated with immunoSEQ multiplex PCR, while TCRdb's copy carries only in-frame clones and drops some. The sample yields about 53,000 clones, around 80% seen once. The CDR3 length is 12 residues. Germline-derived CDR1 and CDR2 are MDHEN and SYDVKM. Trimming took 2 bases from V and 4 from J, leaving 5 bases between them. Sequencing was done on a sample of peripheral blood. The clonotype comes from a human donor in a cohort sampled during active COVID-19. The V call is TRBV28, the J call TRBJ1-2; D not resolved. CDR3 loop: CASSLRSYGYTF. The CDR3 DNA follows: TGTGCCAGCAGTTTAAGGAGCTATGGCTACACCTTC.